This T cell receptor (beta chain) was sequenced for a study of blood T cell repertoires in COVID-19. Study background: Donors in the United States, Italy and Spain gave samples during acute or convalescent COVID-19. From T cells, B-cell-depleted T cells, or PBMCs came the material, which was cDNA or gDNA.

Trimming shortened V by 7 bases and J by 3 bases, and 16 bases separated the two germline ends. The germline CDR1 and CDR2 sequences are LNHDA and SQIVND (reference sequence). The CDR3 is 15 residues long. Patients in Seattle were enrolled during active infection, then followed longitudinally. Methods used by the authors: Amplified reference gene primers provided the basis for estimating nucleated cell counts. TCRdb keeps only in-frame clones here, not all; method: immunoSEQ multiplex PCR. The V and J calls and clone size come from that table; D and trimming were worked out from the DNA. In the table there are roughly 120,000 clones, more than 80% of which are singletons.

Sequenced material: peripheral blood. The chain recombines TRBV19 with TRBJ1-5; D possibly corresponds to TRBD1 (6 bases). The source is a woman aged 80 or over with COVID-19, enrolled during active disease. The CDR3 is CASNLSNRDNQPQHF. The CDR3 nucleotides are TGTGCCAGTAACCTATCTAACAGGGACAATCAGCCCCAGCATTTT.